These 24 T cell receptor beta chains originate from one sample sequenced in a study of T cell repertoires in cytomegalovirus infection (dated by TCRdb to between 2018 and 2020). The sequencing machine was an Illumina HiSeq 1500. Clones were called with MiXCR by TCRdb after fastp trimmed the public reads at Q25, and only in-frame beta chains were retained. Each CDR3 protein gets just one entry, which takes the most common genes and DNA from the rows behind it. This sample lists a few hundred thousand distinct CDR3 sequences; about a sixth were detected once. The ten largest clonotypes hold less than 9.5% of the sample. Source material: PBMCs. The receptors derive from a human donor in good health (CMV status not recorded). Some clones in this sample may be carry-over from other donors' samples.

Turning to this clonotype: This sequence may be a read error, since a much larger clone differs from it by one base. This chain connects TRBV7-6 to TRBJ1-1; D might be TRBD1 (5 bases). The CDR3 sequence is 14 residues long. Germline-derived CDR1 and CDR2 are SGHVS and FNYEAQ. The CDR3 spells CASRLEPGQDEAFF. The DNA for the CDR3 is TGTGCCAGCCGCTTAGAGCCGGGGCAGGATGAAGCTTTCTTT.

This rearrangement joins TRBV7-2 to TRBJ2-5; perhaps TRBD2 as D (6 bases). V lost 3 bases and J 8 bases, leaving 13 bases between the germline ends. In germline, CDR1 is SGHTA, CDR2 FQGNSA. CDR3 size: 13 residues. The CDR3 coding sequence is TGTGCCAGCAGCTTTGGGGGGTATAAAACCCAGTACTTC. Encoded protein: CASSFGGYKTQYF.

The chain is built from TRBV20-1 and TRBJ2-7; 10 bases fit TRBD1. The CDR3 is 16 residues long. The V and J ends lost 0 bases and 1 base, in that order; junction bases with no gene match: 6. CDR1 DFQATT and CDR2 SNEGSKA come from the germline V gene (reference sequence). The CDR3 is CSARDPRTGGSYEQYF. In DNA form, the CDR3 reads TGCAGTGCTAGAGATCCTCGGACAGGGGGGTCCTACGAGCAGTACTTC.

This clonotype was counted between two and nine times. This rearrangement joins TRBV6-4 to TRBJ2-3, with D perhaps TRBD2 (6 bases). CDR1 and CDR2 (germline): MRHNA, SNTAGT. The V gene lost 6 bases and the J gene lost 1 base, with 14 bases spanning the gap. CDR3 length: 15 amino acids. The CDR3 loop is CASRTSPSRTDTQYF. The DNA for the CDR3 is TGTGCCAGCAGAACTAGCCCCTCCCGCACAGATACGCAGTATTTT.

The chain employs TRBV19 and TRBJ2-2; D unresolved. The CDR3 consists of 14 residues. The V gene's germline CDR1 is LNHDA and CDR2 SQIVND (reference sequence). The ends were cut back, 5 bases at V and 0 bases at J, with 7 bases in the middle. The CDR3 region is CASSYQSNTGELFF. CDR3 DNA: TGTGCCAGTAGTTACCAATCGAACACCGGGGAGCTGTTTTTT.

Worth noting for this clonotype: This sequence may be a read error, since a much larger clone differs from it by one base. The chain employs TRBV7-2 and TRBJ2-4, with TRBD2 matching over 10 bases. The junction had 9 bases not matched to a gene; V was cut back by 6 bases and J by 16 bases. Looked up from germline, CDR1 is SGHTA and CDR2 is FQGNSA. The CDR3 totals 12 residues. The chain's CDR3 is CASSYLAGDRYF. The CDR3 bases are TGTGCCAGCAGTTACCTAGCGGGAGACCGATACTTC.

Many counts were recorded for this clonotype. CDR3 bases: TGTGCCAGTAGTATAGATTTGCGGGAGACCGGGGAGCTGTTTTTT. The encoded protein is CASSIDLRETGELFF. The genes are TRBV19 and TRBJ2-2, with TRBD2 matching 7 bases. V was clipped by 0 bases and J by 5 bases; unmatched bases: 3. Germline CDR1 is LNHDA and CDR2 is SQIVND (reference sequence). This CDR3 region has 15 residues.

This clonotype was found many times. V and J are TRBV7-9 and TRBJ2-1, with 10 bases fitting TRBD2. The CDR3 is 17 residues long. Germline V lookup: CDR1 SEHNR, CDR2 FQNEAQ (reference sequence). Germline trimming cut 2 bases from V and 8 bases from J; bases unmatched to any gene: 12. In DNA form, the CDR3 reads TGTGCCAGCAGCTTATATCTTCGGCCTAGCGGGGGCGATGAGCAGTTCTTC. As protein: CASSLYLRPSGGDEQFF.

This clonotype was observed once. This clone may be a read error of a much larger clone one base away. The V and J genes are TRBV7-6 and TRBJ2-7, with TRBD2 identical over 7 bases. CDR1 and CDR2 (germline): SGHVS, FNYEAQ. The CDR3 consists of 13 residues. The CDR3 loop is CANSRREAGEQYF. The CDR3, as DNA: TGTGCCAACAGCCGCCGGGAGGCAGGCGAGCAGTACTTC.

This clonotype was picked up a small number of times. The V call is TRBV28, the J call TRBJ1-1; D is unclear. Trimming removed 1 base at V and 0 bases at J, with 6 bases between. This CDR3 is 14 amino acids long. Germline CDR1 and CDR2: MDHEN and SYDVKM. The CDR3 DNA is TGTGCCAGCAGTTTATTCAGGTTGAACACTGAAGCTTTCTTT. Its translation: CASSLFRLNTEAFF.

This clonotype was found a few times. This chain uses TRBV29-1 with TRBJ1-1; D not certain. V dropped 7 bases and J dropped 5 bases, with 8 bases sitting between them. This CDR3 spans 10 amino acids. Germline CDR1 and CDR2: SQVTM and ANQGSEA. CDR3 sequence: CSAVYTEAFF. The CDR3 DNA reads TGCAGCGCAGTATATACTGAAGCTTTCTTT.

The rearrangement joins TRBV10-3 to TRBJ1-2; no definite D call. Germline V gene sequence: CDR1 ENHRY, CDR2 SYGVKD. Trimming cost V 5 bases and J 10 bases, with 20 bases left between them. The CDR3 covers 14 residues. The CDR3 loop reads CAISQSGGGWDYTF. The CDR3 DNA is TGTGCCATCAGTCAAAGCGGCGGCGGATGGGACTACACCTTC.

This clonotype was counted ten times or more. The rearrangement joins TRBV7-9 to TRBJ2-7; 13 nucleotides align to TRBD2. This CDR3 has 20 amino acids. Trimming removed 1 base from V and 7 bases from J; junction bases left unmatched: 19. CDR1 and CDR2 (germline): SEHNR, FQNEAQ (reference sequence). Written as DNA, the CDR3 is TGTGCCAGCAGCTTAGGGGTGACTAGCGGGAGGCGTAACCCTACAGGGGAGCAGTACTTC. Protein: CASSLGVTSGRRNPTGEQYF. The complete variable domain, with remaining parts taken from reference TRBV7-9 and TRBJ2-7, reads DTGVSQNPRHKITKRGQNVTFRCDPISEHNRLYWYRQTLGQGPEFLTYFQNEAQLEKSRLLSDRFSAERPKGSFSTLEIQRTEQGDSAMYLCASSLGVTSGRRNPTGEQYFGPGTRLTVT.

This clonotype has more than one count but fewer than ten. This sequence joins TRBV11-2 and TRBJ2-7, with a weak D call TRBD2 (6 bases). Germline V gene lookup returns CDR1 SGHAT and CDR2 FQNNGV. The CDR3 loop spans 14 amino acids. Trimming removed 5 bases from V and 3 bases from J, with 14 bases in between. The CDR3 DNA is TGTGCCAGCAGCCCAAAACTAGCCCTCTACGAGCAGTACTTC. This gives the protein CASSPKLALYEQYF.

This clonotype was counted many times. The chain carries TRBV19 and TRBJ2-3, with a possible D match to TRBD2 (6 bases). Trimming left V 2 bases short and J 6 bases short, with 30 bases between. The CDR3 runs to 20 residues. CDR1 and CDR2 (germline): LNHDA, SQIVND (reference sequence). The DNA for the CDR3 is TGTGCCAGTAGTATACCTATAAAGAAGATCGGGGGATTATCGGTGGATACGCAGTATTTT. Translated: CASSIPIKKIGGLSVDTQYF.

This clonotype has a count of ten or more. This chain joins TRBV4-1 and TRBJ2-7; D may be TRBD1 (6 bases). The CDR3 consists of 16 residues. CDR1 is MGHRA, CDR2 YSYEKL, per germline. V was shortened by 0 bases and J by 0 bases, with 12 bases between the two germline ends. The CDR3, as DNA: TGCGCCAGCAGCCAAGATCATGGGGGCCTCTCCTACGAGCAGTACTTC. Translation gives CASSQDHGGLSYEQYF.

The rearrangement uses TRBV12-3 or TRBV12-4 and TRBJ1-1; D is uncertain. This CDR3 is built from 15 residues. Trimming removed 1 base from V and 4 bases from J, with 13 bases in between. The CDR3 is CASSLGVSWGTEAFF. DNA of the CDR3: TGTGCCAGCAGTTTAGGCGTCAGTTGGGGCACTGAAGCTTTCTTT.

This clonotype was seen a handful of times. CDR3 coding DNA: TGTGCCAGCAGCTCCCGACAGCAACAAGAGACCCAGTACTTC. It encodes CASSSRQQQETQYF. The chain couples TRBV7-8 to TRBJ2-5, with a possible D match to TRBD1 (5 bases). From germline, CDR1 is SGHVS and CDR2 FQNEAQ. Between the trimmed V and J ends, which lost 4 bases and 2 bases, there was a span of 11 bases. The CDR3 is 14 residues long.

J is TRBJ1-6 and V is TRBV7-8, with unresolved D. V lost 5 bases and J lost 9, with 8 bases in between. CDR3 length: 12 amino acids. Per germline, CDR1 SGHVS and CDR2 FQNEAQ. CDR3 protein: CASSRDGSPLHF. DNA of the CDR3: TGTGCCAGCAGCAGAGACGGTTCACCCCTCCACTTT.

The table lists this clonotype with a few counts. The rearrangement links TRBV7-9 to TRBJ1-2, with D tentatively TRBD1 (6 bases). The V gene's germline CDR1 is SEHNR and CDR2 FQNEAQ (reference sequence). The CDR3 spans 15 residues. Between the trimmed V and J ends, which lost 5 bases and 0 bases, there was a span of 13 bases. Here the CDR3 DNA reads TGTGCCAGCAGCCCCGACAGGCGACCTAACTATGGCTACACCTTC. This translates into CASSPDRRPNYGYTF. Full variable domain (remainder filled in from reference TRBV7-9 and TRBJ1-2): DTGVSQNPRHKITKRGQNVTFRCDPISEHNRLYWYRQTLGQGPEFLTYFQNEAQLEKSRLLSDRFSAERPKGSFSTLEIQRTEQGDSAMYLCASSPDRRPNYGYTFGSGTRLTVV.

This chain joins TRBV4-1 and TRBJ2-5, with D perhaps matching TRBD1 or TRBD2 (5 bases each). This CDR3 region has 15 residues. Trimming took 4 bases from V and 6 from J, leaving 18 bases between them. Per the germline V gene, CDR1 is MGHRA and CDR2 is YSYEKL. CDR3 nucleotide sequence: TGCGCCAGCAGCCCAACAAGGGACCGATCTAAGACCCAGTACTTC. It is translated as CASSPTRDRSKTQYF.

This chain joins TRBV18 and TRBJ1-5; TRBD1 matches 8 bases. CDR1 is KGHSH and CDR2 is LQKENI in the germline V gene. With V trimmed by 3 bases and J by 6 bases, 13 bases remained unmatched. The length of the CDR3 is 17 residues. The CDR3 reads CASSPTGAPAQGQPQHF. CDR3 nucleotide sequence: TGTGCCAGCTCACCGACAGGGGCCCCCGCCCAGGGTCAGCCCCAGCATTTT.

The chain joins TRBV19 to TRBJ1-6, with D possibly TRBD1 on 5 matching bases. The CDR3 is made up of 15 amino acids. CDR1 is LNHDA, CDR2 SQIVND, per germline (reference sequence). Trimming removed 7 bases from V and 5 bases from J, with 15 bases in between. The CDR3 DNA reads as TGTGCCAGTACCTCGGGACGTGTCGATAATTCACCCCTCCACTTT. Translation gives CASTSGRVDNSPLHF.

This clonotype was seen a handful of times. The chain employs TRBV18 and TRBJ2-1; TRBD2 aligns across 8 bases. Germline CDR1 reads KGHSH; CDR2 reads LQKENI. The CDR3 contains 15 residues. J lost 4 bases, V lost 2 bases, and 4 bases had no gene match. The CDR3 DNA is TGTGCCAGCTCACCATACAGCGGGGGATACAATGAGCAGTTCTTC. It encodes CASSPYSGGYNEQFF.